A selection of T cell receptor beta chains follows, all from one sample in a study of cytomegalovirus exposure and HLA in healthy donors. Sequenced by immunoSEQ multiplex PCR; TCRdb stores in-frame clones only, minus some. This sample carries 97,000 or so clones, roughly 90% of them seen once, and the ten largest clones take 6.3%. Source material: PBMCs. These receptors all stem from a man aged 18 to 29 in good health and CMV-seropositive. The CDR3 runs from the conserved cysteine through the conserved F or W. D genes are given only for firm matches. A clone size is listed for some rows: how often the clone was seen (once, few, many), or a class if it is expanded.

d_call j_call clone_size v_call cdr3_nt cdr3_aa
TRBD1 TRBJ2-7 once TRBV11-2 TGTGCCAGCAGCAGGTCGGGACAGGGGGCCTACGAGCAGTACTTC CASSRSGQGAYEQYF
TRBD1 TRBJ1-2 . TRBV6-1 TGTGCCAGCAGTGAAGTGACAGGGAGCTCCTATGGCTACACCTTC CASSEVTGSSYGYTF
. TRBJ2-3 . TRBV18 TGTGCCAGCTCCCTATATCCGGGACACAACACAGATACGCAGTATTTT CASSLYPGHNTDTQYF
. TRBJ1-5 . TRBV19 TGTGCCAGCTATGATTGGAGGGGCGGGGGGAATCAGCCCCAGCATTTT CASYDWRGGGNQPQHF
. TRBJ1-5 . TRBV28 TGTGCCAGCAGGGTACAGGGTTCCCAGCCCCAGCATTTT CASRVQGSQPQHF
TRBD1 TRBJ1-4 . TRBV7-2 TGTGCCAGCGGTGGACAGGGCGAAAAACTGTTTTTT CASGGQGEKLFF
TRBD1 TRBJ2-2 . TRBV28 TGTGCCAGCAGTCTAGACAGGGGCACCGGGGAGCTGTTTTTT CASSLDRGTGELFF
TRBD1 TRBJ2-1 . TRBV19 TGTGCCAGTAGTCACCCCGCGAGGGGGCAAACCATCAATGAGCAGTTCTTC CASSHPARGQTINEQFF
. TRBJ1-5 . TRBV19 TGTGCCAGTAGTATAGGTGGGGGCTGGGTTCAGCCCCAGCATTTT CASSIGGGWVQPQHF
. TRBJ1-3 . TRBV7-2 TGTGCCAGCAGCTCCCAGGGACTAGATGGAAACACCATATATTTT CASSSQGLDGNTIYF
TRBD1 TRBJ2-1 . TRBV5-6 TGTGCCAGCAGCTTTCGGACAGGGTGGGATGAGCAGTTCTTC CASSFRTGWDEQFF
. TRBJ2-6 . TRBV13 TGTGCCAGCAGGGCCAAGACTGGGGCCAACGTCCTGACTTTC CASRAKTGANVLTF
TRBD1 TRBJ2-1 . TRBV6-6 TGTGCCAGCACTGGACAGGGCCCCGTCAATGAGCAGTTCTTC CASTGQGPVNEQFF
TRBD1 TRBJ2-1 . TRBV28 TGTGCCAGCAGTGTGGACAGGGGGAATGAGCAGTTCTTC CASSVDRGNEQFF
. TRBJ1-1 . TRBV6-5 TGTGCCAGCAGCTCCAACGTCGGGATAACTGAAGCTTTCTTT CASSSNVGITEAFF
TRBD1 TRBJ1-1 . TRBV7-9 TGTGCCAGCAGCCCGGGACAGGGAAACACTGAAGCTTTCTTT CASSPGQGNTEAFF
. TRBJ2-3 . TRBV7-8 TGTGCCAGCAGCTTTCCTTCCCGCACAGATACGCAGTATTTT CASSFPSRTDTQYF
TRBD1 TRBJ1-2 . TRBV5-6 TGTGCCAGCGCTCCTCAGACGGGACAGGGGGCCGGCTATGGCTACACCTTC CASAPQTGQGAGYGYTF
TRBD1 TRBJ2-5 . TRBV2 TGTGCCAGCAGTGGTACCGGGACAGGGTCCCCCTTGGAGACCCAGTACTTC CASSGTGTGSPLETQYF
TRBD1 TRBJ2-5 . TRBV5-1 TGCGCCAGCAGCGGACGGGACAGGGGAGAGACCCAGTACTTC CASSGRDRGETQYF
TRBD1 TRBJ2-1 few TRBV5-4 TGTGCCAGCAGACCCAGGGGGAGCTCCTACAATGAGCAGTTCTTC CASRPRGSSYNEQFF
. TRBJ2-1 once TRBV4-3 TGCGCCAGCAGCCGCCTACGTCAGGGTTGGGATGAGCAGTTCTTC CASSRLRQGWDEQFF
. TRBJ1-1 few TRBV12-2 TGTGCAAGTCGCTTTCGGGGTACTGAAGCTTTCTTT CASRFRGTEAFF
TRBD2 TRBJ2-3 . TRBV19 TGTGCCAGTGCGACTAGCGGGAGTGGGCCGTATACGCAGTATTTT CASATSGSGPYTQYF
TRBD2 TRBJ2-1 . TRBV7-9 TGTGCCAGCAGCTTATCCGGGACTAGTTTTCATGAGCAGTTCTTC CASSLSGTSFHEQFF
TRBD2 TRBJ2-1 . TRBV7-9 TGTGCCAGCAGCTTTCTGGAGGGAGGGACCTCCTACAATGAGCAGTTCTTC CASSFLEGGTSYNEQFF
TRBD1 TRBJ2-7 . TRBV5-1 TGCGCCAGCAGCTACGGCAGGGGGCTTGAGCAGTACTTC CASSYGRGLEQYF
TRBD2 TRBJ2-1 . TRBV7-3 TGTGCCAGCAGCTCGTACGGGGGGACTAGCGGGAGAAATGAGCAGTTCTTC CASSSYGGTSGRNEQFF
. TRBJ2-5 few TRBV4-1 TGCGCCAGCAGCCAAGACTCCAAGGGGGAGACCCAGTACTTC CASSQDSKGETQYF
. TRBJ1-1 . TRBV29-1 TGCAGCGTGGCCACAGGATTAGGCGTCACTGAAGCTTTCTTT CSVATGLGVTEAFF
TRBD2 TRBJ2-1 . TRBV11-2 TGTGCCAGCAGCTTAGTACGTAGCGGGACAAACAATGAGCAGTTCTTC CASSLVRSGTNNEQFF
TRBD2 TRBJ2-7 once TRBV11-1 TGTGCCAGCAGCTTATGGGGACTAGCGACCTACGAGCAGTACTTC CASSLWGLATYEQYF
TRBD1 TRBJ1-1 once TRBV28 TGTGCCAGCAGTTTGACAACTCAAGGGGGCATGAACACTGAAGCTTTCTTT CASSLTTQGGMNTEAFF
TRBD1 TRBJ2-5 . TRBV4-1 TGCGCCAGCAGCCAAGAAACTTTTGGGACAGGGATCTCAGAGACCCAGTACTTC CASSQETFGTGISETQYF
TRBD2 TRBJ2-7 . TRBV5-1 TGCGCCAGCAGCTTGGCCGGGCGGGGGACTTCCTACGAGCAGTACTTC CASSLAGRGTSYEQYF
TRBD1 TRBJ2-7 . TRBV7-9 TGTGCCAGCAGCGCGAAAGTGGGACAGGGTTCCGAGCAGTACTTC CASSAKVGQGSEQYF
. TRBJ2-7 few TRBV2 TGTGCCAGCAGTGATCTGGGTGACAGCTACGAGCAGTACTTC CASSDLGDSYEQYF
. TRBJ1-2 . TRBV4-2 TGTGCCAGCAGCCAAGATACTTTGGGCTACACCTTC CASSQDTLGYTF
TRBD1 TRBJ2-6 . TRBV23-1 TGCGCCAGCAGTCAATGGACAGGGGGCGCTGGGGCCAACGTCCTGACTTTC CASSQWTGGAGANVLTF
TRBD1 TRBJ2-7 once TRBV2 TGTGCCAGCAGCGCCGGGACAGGTCGCCGCGAGCAGTACTTC CASSAGTGRREQYF
TRBD2 TRBJ2-7 . TRBV18 TGTGCCAGCTCACCACGATTTGGGGCACAAGCGGGAGTGCCTTACGAGCAGTACTTC CASSPRFGAQAGVPYEQYF
. TRBJ2-5 . TRBV28 TGTGCCAGCAGCAAGAGACTAGGGGAGACCCAGTACTTC CASSKRLGETQYF
. TRBJ1-1 . TRBV18 TGTGCCAGCTCACCACTAGAAGGACAGCTAAACACTGAAGCTTTCTTT CASSPLEGQLNTEAFF
. TRBJ2-1 . TRBV5-6 TGTGCCAGCAGCTTGTATTCAGGGCCCTACAATGAGCAGTTCTTC CASSLYSGPYNEQFF
. TRBJ2-5 few TRBV6-1 TGTGCCAGCAGTCCACTAGCTACCGGCGGGGAGACCCAGTACTTC CASSPLATGGETQYF
. TRBJ2-7 few TRBV5-4 TGTGCCAGCAGCGTGGACCGGGTGGCAGGGGGGCACGAGCAGTACTTC CASSVDRVAGGHEQYF
TRBD2 TRBJ2-1 . TRBV5-6 TGTGCCAGCAGCTTGGGGACTAGCGGATACAATGAGCAGTTCTTC CASSLGTSGYNEQFF